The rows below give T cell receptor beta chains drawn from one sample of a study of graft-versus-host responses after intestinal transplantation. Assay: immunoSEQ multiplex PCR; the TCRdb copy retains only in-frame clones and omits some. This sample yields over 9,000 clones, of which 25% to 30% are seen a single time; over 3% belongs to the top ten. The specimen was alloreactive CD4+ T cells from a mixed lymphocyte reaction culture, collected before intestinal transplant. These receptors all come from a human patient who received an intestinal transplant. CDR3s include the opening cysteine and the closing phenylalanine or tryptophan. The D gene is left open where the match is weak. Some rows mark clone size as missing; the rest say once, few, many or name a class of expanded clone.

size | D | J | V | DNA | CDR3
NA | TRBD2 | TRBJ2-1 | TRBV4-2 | TGTGCCAGCAGCCAAGGTAGCGGGAGGTACAATGAGCAGTTCTTC | CASSQGSGRYNEQFF
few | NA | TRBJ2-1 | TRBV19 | TGTGCCAGTAGTATAACTGGGGCGAGCTCCTACAATGAGCAGTTCTTC | CASSITGASSYNEQFF
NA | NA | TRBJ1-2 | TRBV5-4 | TGTGCCAGCAGCTTGGGGGAGGTACAGGGTGAGTACACCTTC | CASSLGEVQGEYTF
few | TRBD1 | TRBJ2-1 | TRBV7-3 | TGTGCCAGCAGCCCAACCGGGACAGGGGGAAATGAGCAGTTCTTC | CASSPTGTGGNEQFF
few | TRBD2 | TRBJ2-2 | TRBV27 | TGTGCCAGCAGTCCACTAGCGGGAGCGAACACCGGGGAGCTGTTTTTT | CASSPLAGANTGELFF
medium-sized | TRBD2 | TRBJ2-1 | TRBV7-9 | TGTGCCAGCAGCTTAAGTCTAGCGGGAAGCGGTGAGCAGTTCTTC | CASSLSLAGSGEQFF
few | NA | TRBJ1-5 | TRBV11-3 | TGTGCCAGCAGCTTCGGGTATTACAATCAGCCCCAGCATTTT | CASSFGYYNQPQHF
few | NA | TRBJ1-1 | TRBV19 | TGTGCCAGTACCGCACGGTCAGACCTTTTGCCGACTGAAGCTTTCTTT | CASTARSDLLPTEAFF
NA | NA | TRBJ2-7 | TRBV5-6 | TGTGCCAGCAGCTTAGGCCCTGGGACCCTTTCTTACGAGCAGTACTTC | CASSLGPGTLSYEQYF
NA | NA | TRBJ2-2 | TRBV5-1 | TGCGCCAGCAGCTTGTTAAGGGGCCTATTTAGTAGCACCGGGGAGCTGTTTTTT | CASSLLRGLFSSTGELFF
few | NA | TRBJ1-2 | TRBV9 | TGTGCCAGCAGCGTAGAATGGGAGTTGGGGTATGGCTACACCTTC | CASSVEWELGYGYTF
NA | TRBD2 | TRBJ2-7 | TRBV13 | TGTGCCAGCAGCTATAGCGGGAGAGGGACCTACGAGCAGTACTTC | CASSYSGRGTYEQYF
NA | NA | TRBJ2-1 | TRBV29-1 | TGCAGCGTTGGGCTTCGGAACCGACTGAAAAGCTCCTACAATGAGCAGTTCTTC | CSVGLRNRLKSSYNEQFF
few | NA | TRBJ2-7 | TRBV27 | TGTGCCAGCAGCCCGGTGTCCGGTTCCTACGAGCAGTACTTC | CASSPVSGSYEQYF
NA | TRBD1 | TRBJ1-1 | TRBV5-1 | TGCGCCAGCAGCCTAACACCGGGACAGGGGGCGTATGAAGCTTTCTTT | CASSLTPGQGAYEAFF
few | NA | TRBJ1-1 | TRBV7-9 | TGTGCCAGCAGCTTCTCAGGGGCCACTGAAGCTTTCTTT | CASSFSGATEAFF
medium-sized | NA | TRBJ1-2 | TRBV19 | TGTGCCAGTGGCGTCGGGGGCAGAGGGTATGGCTACACCTTC | CASGVGGRGYGYTF
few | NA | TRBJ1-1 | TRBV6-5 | TGTGCCAGCAGTCACCGGGGGACTGAAGCTTTCTTT | CASSHRGTEAFF
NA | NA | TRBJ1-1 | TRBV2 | TGTGCCAGCAGTGCGGGGGGAATGAACACTGAAGCTTTCTTT | CASSAGGMNTEAFF
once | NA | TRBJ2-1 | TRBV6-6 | TGTGCCAGCACAAGGCGGGACGCCCACAATGAGCAGTTCTTC | CASTRRDAHNEQFF
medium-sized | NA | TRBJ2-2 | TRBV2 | TGTGCCAGCAGGGACCACAGAGAAAACACCGGGGAGCTGTTTTTT | CASRDHRENTGELFF
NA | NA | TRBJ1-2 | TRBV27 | TGTGCCAGCAGTTTAAATGGGAGGGGGTATGGCTACACCTTC | CASSLNGRGYGYTF
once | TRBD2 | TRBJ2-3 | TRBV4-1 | TGCGCCAGCAGCCATCCGCGGGAGGGCGAAGATACTAGCACAGATACGCAGTATTTT | CASSHPREGEDTSTDTQYF
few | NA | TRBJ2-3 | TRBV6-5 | TGTGCCAGCAGGAGGGGACACCTAAGCACAGATACGCAGTATTTT | CASRRGHLSTDTQYF
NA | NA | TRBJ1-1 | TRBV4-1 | TGCGCCAGCAGTCTCGTCTTTACGGACGCTGAAGCTTTCTTT | CASSLVFTDAEAFF
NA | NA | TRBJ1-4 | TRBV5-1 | TGCGCCAGCAGCTTGAGAGCAGCGGGAGCTAATGAAAAACTGTTTTTT | CASSLRAAGANEKLFF
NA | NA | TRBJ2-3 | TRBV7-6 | TGTGCCAGCAGCTTAACGGGGGGCACAGATACGCAGTATTTT | CASSLTGGTDTQYF
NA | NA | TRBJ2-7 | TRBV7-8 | TGTGCCAGCAGCTTCCTCGGGGTAGCGGTAGTGCGCGAGCAGTACTTC | CASSFLGVAVVREQYF
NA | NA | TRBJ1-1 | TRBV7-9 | TGTGCCAGCAGCGTGGACACTGAAGCTTTCTTT | CASSVDTEAFF
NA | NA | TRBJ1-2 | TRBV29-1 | TGCAGCGTGACAGACTATTATGGCTACACCTTC | CSVTDYYGYTF
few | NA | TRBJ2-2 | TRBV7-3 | TGTGCCAGCAGCTTAAATCTCAGGGAAGGATCCGGGGAGCTGTTTTTT | CASSLNLREGSGELFF
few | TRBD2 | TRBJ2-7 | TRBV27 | TGTGCCAGCAGTTTAATGGGGACTAGTTTCTACGAGCAGTACTTC | CASSLMGTSFYEQYF
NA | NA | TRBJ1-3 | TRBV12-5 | TGTGCTAGTGGTTTGGGGGGGACCTCTGGAAACACCATATATTTT | CASGLGGTSGNTIYF
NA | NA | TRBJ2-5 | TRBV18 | TGTGCCAGCTCACTACTAGCCGCCGGCCCTCAAGAGACCCAGTACTTC | CASSLLAAGPQETQYF
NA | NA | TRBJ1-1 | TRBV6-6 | TGTGCCAGCAGTTCCCTCCGGGGGAACACTGAAGCTTTCTTT | CASSSLRGNTEAFF
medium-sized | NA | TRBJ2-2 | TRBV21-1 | TGTGCCAGCAGCACCGTGCTTGACAGGGGCACCGGGGAGCTGTTTTTT | CASSTVLDRGTGELFF
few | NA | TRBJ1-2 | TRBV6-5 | TGTGCCAGCAGTGCTGGGTTCTACACCTTC | CASSAGFYTF
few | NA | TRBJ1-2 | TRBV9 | TGTGCCAGCAGCCCCTCGGTGATGGGGGCCTTAGGCTATGGCTACACCTTC | CASSPSVMGALGYGYTF
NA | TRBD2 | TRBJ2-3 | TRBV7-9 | TGTGCCAGCAGACCATCGGGCGGGAGGGGATCAGATACGCAGTATTTT | CASRPSGGRGSDTQYF
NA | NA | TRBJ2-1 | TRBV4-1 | TGCGCCAGCAGCCAACCCAGCCAGGACTCCTACAATGAGCAGTTCTTC | CASSQPSQDSYNEQFF
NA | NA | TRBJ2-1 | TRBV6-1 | TGTGCCAGCAGTGAAAGGGGAGCCAATGAGCAGTTCTTC | CASSERGANEQFF
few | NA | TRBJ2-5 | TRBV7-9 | TGTGCCAGCAGTTCTACCGGGACTCCGTGGGAGCAGTACTTC | CASSSTGTPWEQYF
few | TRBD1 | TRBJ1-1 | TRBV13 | TGTGCCAGTCTAGCTCAGGGGGGGAACACTGAAGCTTTCTTT | CASLAQGGNTEAFF
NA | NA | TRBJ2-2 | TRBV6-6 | TGTGCCAGCGGATACACGAACACCGGGGAGCTGTTTTTT | CASGYTNTGELFF
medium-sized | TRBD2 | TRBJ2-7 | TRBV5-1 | TGCGCCAGCAGCTCCACGGGAGGTATGGAGCAGTACTTC | CASSSTGGMEQYF